The entry that follows covers one TCR beta chain sequence. Its antigen is still unknown. Germline V lookup: CDR1 SGHVS, CDR2 FQNEAQ. With 4 bases removed from V and 2 bases from J, the gap between germline ends came to 12 bases. The CDR3 has 14 residues. Assay used: immunoSEQ multiplex PCR; TCRdb lists only in-frame clones, some missing. The sample lists fewer than 90,000 clones; roughly 84% were seen once. The sample is drawn from a study of cytomegalovirus exposure and HLA in healthy donors. Whole-study results and caveats: First-cohort TCR clusters were later found to tend to co-occur in the 120 or so validation repertoires.

The rearrangement joins TRBV7-8 to TRBJ2-7, with TRBD1 as a possible D gene (5 bases). The sequenced material came from PBMCs. The TCR sequence derives from a woman aged 18-29 years in good health and CMV-seropositive. The CDR3 nucleotides read TGTGCCAGCAGCTCAAACAGGAATACCTACGAGCAGTACTTC. Amino acid sequence: CASSSNRNTYEQYF.